This paragraph covers one T cell receptor beta chain sequence. Its target is not known. TCRdb reprocessed the 5' RACE reads with MiXCR, giving one entry per CDR3 protein. Of around 370,000 distinct CDR3 sequences in the sample, about 10% were seen once. The data originate from a study of identical twins. Findings and limits, study-wide: It was out-of-frame TCR alpha sharing in monozygotic twins that models underestimated. The conclusions drew on cross-sectional statistical analysis instead of tracking the same donors. Abundant beta clonotypes from cord blood bore fewer insertions; memory repertoires lacked this pattern.

The sequencing input was naive T cells sorted from blood. The TCR was taken from a woman aged 45-59 years in good health.

The CDR3 region is CASSFRTSGKYEQYV. The CDR3 DNA reads TGTGCCAGCAGCTTCCGGACTAGCGGAAAGTACGAGCAGTACGTC. The J gene is TRBJ2-7, the V gene TRBV5-6; 10 bases map to TRBD2. This CDR3 contains 15 residues. With V trimmed by 2 bases and J by 4 bases, 6 bases remained unmatched. Germline CDR1 reads SGHDT; CDR2 reads YYEEEE.